The clone carrying this T cell receptor (beta chain) was seen a few times. Its antigen is currently unknown. The data originate from a study of T cell repertoires in cytomegalovirus infection. The wider study: Epitope selection comprised recently identified HLA-C-restricted CMV epitopes and well-studied HLA-B-restricted CMV epitopes. Evidence of both CMV infection and a matching HLA type came from public TCR beta signatures. Study-wide findings and caveats: Summed frequency of shared TCR beta families picked out CMV carriers who also had the relevant HLA. It was HLA-C-restricted CMV-specific TCR beta clonotypes that dominated the response ex vivo.

Trimming took off 2 bases at V and 3 bases at J, with 19 bases between the two ends. The CDR3 totals 17 residues. The germline V gene has CDR1 MNHNS and CDR2 SASEGT. TCRdb used MiXCR to reprocess the reads, holding one entry per CDR3 protein. The sample holds hundreds of thousands of distinct CDR3 sequences; over 25% are singletons and the top ten take around 11%. The sequence was collected from a human donor in good health (CMV status not recorded). Some clones in this sample may be carry-over from other donors' samples. V usage is TRBV6-1 and J usage is TRBJ1-2, with no clear D. Specimen: cultured CD8+ T cells from PBMCs, collected from culture after CMV antigen stimulation. This CDR3 is CASSELWTNAVDYGYTF. The CDR3 DNA is TGTGCCAGCAGTGAACTGTGGACCAACGCAGTTGACTATGGCTACACCTTC.